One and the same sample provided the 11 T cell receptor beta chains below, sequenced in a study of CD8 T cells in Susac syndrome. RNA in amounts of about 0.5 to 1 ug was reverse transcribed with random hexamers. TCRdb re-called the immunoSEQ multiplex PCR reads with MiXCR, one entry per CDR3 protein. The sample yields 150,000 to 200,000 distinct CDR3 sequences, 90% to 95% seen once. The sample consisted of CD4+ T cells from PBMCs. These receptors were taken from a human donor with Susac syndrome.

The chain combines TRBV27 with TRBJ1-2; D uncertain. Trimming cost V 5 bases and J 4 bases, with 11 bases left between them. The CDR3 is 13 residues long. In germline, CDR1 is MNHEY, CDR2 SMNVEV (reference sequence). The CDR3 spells CASSTVEGYGYTF. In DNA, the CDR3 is TGTGCCAGCAGTACCGTGGAGGGCTATGGCTACACCTTC.

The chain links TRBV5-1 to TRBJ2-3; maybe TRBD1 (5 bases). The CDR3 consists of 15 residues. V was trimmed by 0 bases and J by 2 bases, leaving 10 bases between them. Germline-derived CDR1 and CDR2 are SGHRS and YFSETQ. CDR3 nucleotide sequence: TGCGCCAGCAGCTTGGTTCAGGGCGACACAGATACGCAGTATTTT. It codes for CASSLVQGDTDTQYF.

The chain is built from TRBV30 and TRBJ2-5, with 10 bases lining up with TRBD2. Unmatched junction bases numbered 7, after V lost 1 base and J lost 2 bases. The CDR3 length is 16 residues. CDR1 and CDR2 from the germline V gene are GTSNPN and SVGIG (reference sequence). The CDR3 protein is CAWSGGTSEKQETQYF. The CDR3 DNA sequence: TGTGCCTGGAGTGGGGGGACTAGCGAAAAACAAGAGACCCAGTACTTC.

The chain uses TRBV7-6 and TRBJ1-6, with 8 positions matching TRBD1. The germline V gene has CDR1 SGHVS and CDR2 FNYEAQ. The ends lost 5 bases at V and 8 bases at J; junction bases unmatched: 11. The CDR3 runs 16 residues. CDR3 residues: CASSPLGQGADSPLHF. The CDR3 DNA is TGTGCCAGCAGCCCCCTAGGGCAGGGGGCGGATTCACCCCTCCACTTT.

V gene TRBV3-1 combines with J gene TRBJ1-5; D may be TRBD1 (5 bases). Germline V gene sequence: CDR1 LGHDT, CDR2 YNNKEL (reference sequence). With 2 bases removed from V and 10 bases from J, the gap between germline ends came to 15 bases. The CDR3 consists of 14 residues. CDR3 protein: CASSQLMTTAPQHF. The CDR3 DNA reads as TGTGCCAGCAGCCAACTCATGACGACAGCTCCCCAGCATTTT.

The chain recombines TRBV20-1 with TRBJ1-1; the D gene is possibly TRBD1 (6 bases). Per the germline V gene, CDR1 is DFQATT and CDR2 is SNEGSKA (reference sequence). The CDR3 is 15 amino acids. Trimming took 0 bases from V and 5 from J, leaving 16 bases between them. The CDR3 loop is CSARDREDSWTEAFF. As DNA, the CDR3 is TGCAGTGCTAGAGACAGGGAGGACAGTTGGACTGAAGCTTTCTTT.

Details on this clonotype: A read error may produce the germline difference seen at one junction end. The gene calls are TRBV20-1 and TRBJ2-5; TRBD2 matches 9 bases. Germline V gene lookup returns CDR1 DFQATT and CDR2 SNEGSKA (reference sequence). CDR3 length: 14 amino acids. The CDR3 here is CSASLRGGQKTQYF. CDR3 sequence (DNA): TGCAGTGCTAGCTTGCGGGGGGGCCAAAAGACCCAGTACTTC.

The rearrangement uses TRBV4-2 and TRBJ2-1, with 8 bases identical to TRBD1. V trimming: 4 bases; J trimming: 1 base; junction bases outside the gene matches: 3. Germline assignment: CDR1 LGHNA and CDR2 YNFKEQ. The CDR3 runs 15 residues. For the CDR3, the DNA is TGTGCCAGCAGCCCACAGGGGGAGTCCTACAATGAGCAGTTCTTC. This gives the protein CASSPQGESYNEQFF.

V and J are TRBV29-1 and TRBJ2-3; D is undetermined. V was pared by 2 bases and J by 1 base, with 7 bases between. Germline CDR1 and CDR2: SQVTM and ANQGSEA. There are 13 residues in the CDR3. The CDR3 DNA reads TGCAGCGTTGAATCGGGTGGCACAGATACGCAGTATTTT. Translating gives CSVESGGTDTQYF.

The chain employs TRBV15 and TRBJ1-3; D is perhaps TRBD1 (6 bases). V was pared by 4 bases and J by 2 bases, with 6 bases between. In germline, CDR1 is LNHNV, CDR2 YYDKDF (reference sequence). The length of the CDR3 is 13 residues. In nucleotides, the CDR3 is TGTGCCACCAGCACAGGGGCTGGAAACACCATATATTTT. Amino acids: CATSTGAGNTIYF.

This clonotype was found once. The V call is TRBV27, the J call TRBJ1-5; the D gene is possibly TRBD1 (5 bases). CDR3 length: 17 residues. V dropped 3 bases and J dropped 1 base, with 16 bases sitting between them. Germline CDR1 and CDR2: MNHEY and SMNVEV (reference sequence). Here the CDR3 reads CASSFGGDRDSNQPQHF. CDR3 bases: TGTGCCAGCAGTTTCGGGGGTGACAGAGACAGCAATCAGCCCCAGCATTTT.